This T cell receptor beta chain comes out of a study of blood T cell repertoires in COVID-19. At the level of the study: COVID-19 samples from acute and convalescent phases originated in the United States, Italy and Spain. Sample material is recorded as cDNA or gDNA derived from T cells, B-cell-depleted T cells, or PBMCs.

Per the original data handling: Nucleated cell number was recorded as an estimate derived from reference gene primer amplification. Using immunoSEQ multiplex PCR, the repertoire was profiled, and TCRdb retains in-frame clones only, with some absent. V and J calls and clone size follow that table, whereas D and trimming were derived from the DNA. Of roughly 200,000 clones in the sample, about 88% were seen once. The germline gives CDR1 SGHTA, CDR2 FQGNSA. V lost 2 bases and J lost 5; bases outside the gene matches: 6. The CDR3 spans 16 residues. The genes are TRBV7-2 and TRBJ2-1; 10 nucleotides agree with TRBD2. Source material: peripheral blood. This sequence originates from a woman of 80 years or more with acute or convalescent COVID-19. The CDR3 is CASSLLGTSVNNEQFF. CDR3 DNA: TGTGCCAGCAGCTTATTGGGGACTAGCGTGAACAATGAGCAGTTCTTC. Filled out from reference TRBV7-2 and TRBJ2-1, the complete variable domain reads GAGVSQSPSNKVTEKGKDVELRCDPISGHTALYWYRQSLGQGLEFLIYFQGNSAPDKSGLPSDRFSAERTGGSVSTLTIQRTQQEDSAVYLCASSLLGTSVNNEQFFGPGTRLTVL.